These 5 T cell receptor beta chains were all obtained from the same sample, sequenced in a study of identical twins. TCRdb ran MiXCR on the 5' RACE reads and lists one entry per CDR3 protein. Found here are more than 1.5 million distinct CDR3 sequences, under 35% of them singletons; the top ten hold over 0.25%. The sequenced sample was cord blood. The source of these receptors is a newborn girl in good health.

The chain combines TRBV29-1 with TRBJ2-1; D possibly uses TRBD1 or TRBD2 (6 bases each). Trimming cost V 0 bases and J 11 bases, with 11 bases left between them. The CDR3 length is 12 residues. From germline, CDR1 is SQVTM and CDR2 ANQGSEA. This chain's CDR3 is CSVEEGGYQQFF. Written as DNA, the CDR3 is TGCAGCGTTGAAGAAGGGGGGTATCAGCAGTTCTTC.

Only a few counts were recorded for this clonotype. The gene calls are TRBV4-1 and TRBJ2-7, with 11 bases matching TRBD2. Germline CDR1 and CDR2: MGHRA and YSYEKL. The trim removed 3 bases at V and 3 bases at J, leaving 7 bases unmatched. This CDR3 is built from 16 residues. CDR3 residues: CASSQYGLAGNYEQYF. For the CDR3, the DNA is TGCGCCAGCAGCCAGTATGGACTAGCGGGCAACTACGAGCAGTACTTC.

This clonotype was recorded once. A read error is possible here, since a much larger clone lies one base away. This chain links TRBV5-1 with TRBJ2-7, with D uncertain. The germline CDR1 and CDR2 sequences are SGHRS and YFSETQ. The CDR3 contains 11 residues. The CDR3 reads CVSSNPYEQYF. The CDR3 bases are TGCGTCAGCAGCAACCCCTACGAGCAGTACTTC.

This chain uses TRBV11-2 with TRBJ1-1; D is uncertain. CDR1 and CDR2 from the germline V gene are SGHAT and FQNNGV. CDR3 length: 13 amino acids. V was cut by 5 bases and J by 4 bases, with 11 bases left in between. DNA of the CDR3: TGTGCCAGCAGCCGCACCCTGTCCACTGAAGCTTTCTTT. It codes for CASSRTLSTEAFF.

Only a few counts were recorded for this clonotype. The V and J genes are TRBV24-1 and TRBJ2-7; a possible D gene is TRBD2 (5 bases). Germline values: CDR1 KGHDR, CDR2 SFDVKD. The CDR3 is 16 residues long. V gave up 8 bases and J gave up 0 bases, with 19 bases separating them. The CDR3 coding sequence is TGTGCCACCAACCTCATGCCCGGGGTCCGCTCCTACGAGCAGTACTTC. It encodes CATNLMPGVRSYEQYF.